The subject of this entry is one T cell receptor (beta chain). Its antigen is unidentified. This record belongs to a study of T cells after yellow fever vaccination. The V and J ends lost 5 bases and 7 bases, in that order; junction bases with no gene match: 8. The CDR3 is 14 residues long. Per the germline V gene, CDR1 is LNHDA and CDR2 is SQIVND (reference sequence). TCRdb redid the calling of the 5' RACE reads with MiXCR, one entry per CDR3 protein. The sample lists about 330,000 distinct CDR3 sequences, over 4% occurring once. General study results and limits: Contamination of FACS-sorted repertoires by abundant clonotypes from the bulk population could occur.

Sequencing was performed on PBMCs, taken 5 days after the yellow fever booster vaccination. This sequence was found in a man aged 18-30 years who received the YFV17D yellow fever vaccine. The chain combines TRBV19 with TRBJ1-5; the match to TRBD1 covers 7 bases. The CDR3 DNA sequence: TGTGCCAGTAGTCAGACAGGGATCGAACAGCCCCAGCATTTT. Translation: CASSQTGIEQPQHF.